These 28 T cell receptor beta chains were all obtained from the same sample, sequenced in a study of blood T cell repertoires in COVID-19. Sequenced by immunoSEQ multiplex PCR; TCRdb stores in-frame clones only, minus some. Among 250,000 to 300,000 clones listed, more than 75% were seen once. The sequencing sample was made of PBMCs or T cells enriched from blood (not recorded which). All receptors come from a woman aged 55 to 70 in a cohort exposed to, infected with or recovered from COVID-19 (not recorded which).

The J gene is TRBJ1-2, the V gene TRBV5-4, with D perhaps matching TRBD1 (5 bases). Per the germline V gene, CDR1 is SGHNT and CDR2 is YYREEE (reference sequence). The V end lost 0 bases, the J end lost 6 bases, and 12 bases lay between the germline ends. The CDR3 sequence is 14 residues long. The CDR3 spells CASSLEGRANGYTF. CDR3 in DNA: TGTGCCAGCAGCTTGGAGGGCAGGGCGAATGGCTACACCTTC.

This rearrangement joins TRBV5-8 to TRBJ2-7, with a weak D call TRBD1 (6 bases). Between the trimmed V and J ends, which lost 1 base and 3 bases, there was a span of 8 bases. CDR1 is SGHTS, CDR2 YDEGEE, per germline. This CDR3 contains 13 residues. The CDR3 loop is CASSLQQGYEQYF. The CDR3 DNA follows: TGTGCCAGCAGCTTGCAACAGGGCTACGAGCAGTACTTC.

J is TRBJ2-2 and V is TRBV5-1; 12 positions match TRBD1. Unmatched junction bases numbered 3, after V lost 3 bases and J lost 6 bases. Germline V gene data show CDR1 as SGHRS and CDR2 as YFSETQ. There are 15 residues in the CDR3. The CDR3 nucleotides read TGCGCCAGCAGCTCGGGACAGGGGGCCTCCGGGGAGCTGTTTTTT. This encodes CASSSGQGASGELFF.

The gene calls are TRBV5-1 and TRBJ2-3, with 7 bases lining up with TRBD1. Germline CDR1 and CDR2: SGHRS and YFSETQ. Trimming removed 4 bases from V and 0 bases from J; junction bases left unmatched: 2. The CDR3 has 14 amino acids. This chain's CDR3 is CASSGQASTDTQYF. DNA of the CDR3: TGCGCCAGCAGCGGACAGGCGAGCACAGATACGCAGTATTTT.

A single count supports this clone. The chain carries TRBV30 and TRBJ1-2; 9 bases line up with TRBD1. This CDR3 is 13 amino acids long. Germline CDR1 is GTSNPN and CDR2 is SVGIG (reference sequence). The V gene end was trimmed by 1 base and the J gene end by 7 bases; junction bases not matched to a gene: 4. The CDR3 sequence is CAWSAGTGTGYTF. The CDR3 nucleotides read TGTGCCTGGAGTGCCGGGACAGGGACTGGCTACACCTTC.

The chain uses TRBV19 and TRBJ2-7, with 12 positions matching TRBD2. Losses at the gene ends were 1 base for V and 2 bases for J; bases not matched to a gene: 0. CDR1 is LNHDA, CDR2 SQIVND, per germline (reference sequence). This CDR3 has 15 amino acids. CDR3 sequence (DNA): TGTGCCAGTAGTATAGGGACTAGCGGGGCCTACGAGCAGTACTTC. Translated: CASSIGTSGAYEQYF.

V is TRBV4-1 and J is TRBJ1-1, with 9 bases fitting TRBD1. The CDR3 sequence is 15 residues long. Germline-derived CDR1 and CDR2 are MGHRA and YSYEKL. V shed 5 bases and J 1 base; nucleotides not matched to a gene: 5. The CDR3 DNA is TGCGCCAGCAGCGAGGGGGACAGGGCGAACACTGAAGCTTTCTTT. Residues: CASSEGDRANTEAFF.

This clone was counted once. The V gene is TRBV5-1, the J gene TRBJ2-5; 8 nucleotides match TRBD2. Germline CDR1 SGHRS, CDR2 YFSETQ. V gave up 1 base and J gave up 2 bases; unmatched junction bases: 4. This CDR3 comprises 15 residues. In nucleotides, the CDR3 is TGCGCCAGCAGCTTGACGGGAGGGCCGCAAGAGACCCAGTACTTC. As protein: CASSLTGGPQETQYF.

V is TRBV10-3 and J is TRBJ2-2; TRBD2 agrees at 7 bases. V was pared by 6 bases and J by 4 bases, with 5 bases of the junction left unmatched. Germline V CDR1 and CDR2: ENHRY, SYGVKD. The CDR3 sequence is 14 residues long. In nucleotides, the CDR3 is TGTGCCATCAGACCGACGGGGGGCACCGGGGAGCTGTTTTTT. Its protein product is CAIRPTGGTGELFF.

The V call is TRBV19, the J call TRBJ2-4, with unresolved D. Germline loops: CDR1 LNHDA, CDR2 SQIVND (reference sequence). The CDR3 extends over 13 amino acids. Between the trimmed V and J ends, which lost 3 bases and 0 bases, there was a span of 3 bases. In nucleotides, the CDR3 is TGTGCCAGTAGTATCGTAGCCAAAAACATTCAGTACTTC. Protein product: CASSIVAKNIQYF.

This chain joins TRBV9 and TRBJ2-1, with 12 bases aligning to TRBD2. Germline CDR1 SGDLS, CDR2 YYNGEE. The CDR3 is made up of 15 amino acids. The J segment lost 7 bases and the V segment lost 3 bases, leaving 5 bases of the junction unmatched. DNA for the CDR3: TGTGCCAGCAGCGAAAGACTAGCGGGAGTTAATGAGCAGTTCTTC. This gives the protein CASSERLAGVNEQFF.

This rearrangement joins TRBV7-9 to TRBJ2-3; TRBD1 is a possible D gene (5 bases). CDR1 is SEHNR, CDR2 FQNEAQ, per germline (reference sequence). The CDR3 runs 12 residues. Trimming cost V 5 bases and J 6 bases, with 9 bases left between them. The CDR3 bases are TGTGCCAGCAGCACTGCAGGGGATACGCAGTATTTT. This translates into CASSTAGDTQYF. Looking up the rest from reference TRBV7-9 and TRBJ2-3 gives the full variable domain: DTGVSQNPRHKITKRGQNVTFRCDPISEHNRLYWYRQTLGQGPEFLTYFQNEAQLEKSRLLSDRFSAERPKGSFSTLEIQRTEQGDSAMYLCASSTAGDTQYFGPGTRLTVL.

The J gene is TRBJ2-7, the V gene TRBV5-1; D unclear. V was trimmed by 4 bases and J by 3 bases, leaving 8 bases between them. The CDR3 spans 12 residues. The V gene's germline CDR1 is SGHRS and CDR2 YFSETQ. This CDR3 reads CASSPPSYEQYF. CDR3 DNA: TGCGCCAGCAGCCCCCCTAGCTACGAGCAGTACTTC.

This chain joins TRBV9 and TRBJ2-2, with 9 bases that match TRBD2. The CDR3 is made up of 18 amino acids. CDR1 and CDR2 (germline): SGDLS, YYNGEE. The J segment lost 6 bases and the V segment lost 4 bases, leaving 16 bases of the junction unmatched. CDR3 protein: CASSTPGLASGGAGELFF. The CDR3 nucleotides read TGTGCCAGCAGCACCCCGGGACTAGCATCGGGAGGGGCCGGGGAGCTGTTTTTT.

This clone appeared many times. The DNA for the CDR3 is TGCGCCAGCAGCTTGTCGGTGGCAGGGGGAGATTCACCCCTCCACTTT. Residues: CASSLSVAGGDSPLHF. The chain links TRBV5-1 to TRBJ1-6; 7 bases line up with TRBD1. Germline CDR1 is SGHRS and CDR2 is YFSETQ. J gave up 8 bases and V 1 base, and 9 bases lay outside the gene matches. The CDR3 runs 16 residues.

This chain uses TRBV25-1 with TRBJ1-5; a weak D match, TRBD1 (6 bases). Germline lookup yields CDR1 MGHDK and CDR2 SYGVNS. CDR3 length equals 14 residues. The germline V and J ends were trimmed by 4 bases and 4 bases, with 11 bases remaining between them. DNA for the CDR3: TGTGCCAGCAGTGGCTCAGGGGAGAATCAGCCCCAGCATTTT. This gives the protein CASSGSGENQPQHF. Combining the CDR3 with reference TRBV25-1 and TRBJ1-5 gives the whole variable domain EADIYQTPRYLVIGTGKKITLECSQTMGHDKMYWYQQDPGMELHLIHYSYGVNSTEKGDLSSESTVSRIRTEHFPLTLESARPSHTSQYLCASSGSGENQPQHFGDGTRLSIL.

This clone was counted only a few times. The chain carries TRBV28 and TRBJ2-5, with TRBD2 matching over 8 bases. J was trimmed by 5 bases and V by 7 bases; bases with no gene match: 9. CDR1 is MDHEN, CDR2 SYDVKM, per germline. The CDR3 consists of 14 residues. The CDR3 DNA sequence: TGTGCCAGCACCCCCGGGGGGGGACCGGAGACCCAGTACTTC. Translation: CASTPGGGPETQYF.

The rearrangement joins TRBV5-1 to TRBJ1-6; 7 bases map to TRBD1. The CDR3 is 14 amino acids. Trimming cost V 6 bases and J 10 bases; bases outside gene matches: 10. Per germline, CDR1 SGHRS and CDR2 YFSETQ. The CDR3 DNA sequence: TGCGCCAGCACGAATGGACAGGCTGGCTCACCCCTCCACTTT. Its protein product is CASTNGQAGSPLHF.

This chain uses TRBV6-1 with TRBJ2-7; tentative D call: TRBD1 (6 bases). CDR1 and CDR2 from the germline V gene are MNHNS and SASEGT. The CDR3 totals 15 residues. V gave up 1 base and J gave up 4 bases, with 14 bases separating them. CDR3 nucleotides: TGTGCCAGCAGTGAAGTCAAGACAGGTAGTTACGAGCAGTACTTC. Amino acid sequence: CASSEVKTGSYEQYF.

CDR3 loop: CASSPPARPSGNTIYF. The DNA of the CDR3 is TGTGCCAGCTCACCACCAGCGCGCCCCTCTGGAAACACCATATATTTT. J is TRBJ1-3 and V is TRBV18; D not resolved. The CDR3 is made up of 16 amino acids. Germline values: CDR1 KGHSH, CDR2 LQKENI. V gave up 0 bases and J gave up 0 bases, with 9 bases separating them.

The J gene is TRBJ2-4, the V gene TRBV7-3, with D hard to call. The V end was cut by 5 bases, the J end by 0 bases, with 11 bases between. The CDR3 is 15 residues long. CDR1 and CDR2 (germline): SGHTA, FQGTGA. In nucleotides, the CDR3 is TGTGCCAGCAGCCCAAGTGCTATAGCCAAAAACATTCAGTACTTC. Protein sequence: CASSPSAIAKNIQYF.

The chain has TRBV3-1 (or the pseudogene TRBV3-2) and TRBJ2-1, with 9 bases identical to TRBD2. The CDR3 spans 15 residues. V shed 4 bases, J shed 4 bases, and the junction held 5 bases outside the gene matches. Germline V gene data show CDR1 as LGHDT and CDR2 as YNNKEL (reference sequence). CDR3 sequence (DNA): TGTGCCAGCAGCCTCCTCACTAGCGGGTACAATGAGCAGTTCTTC. This sequence encodes CASSLLTSGYNEQFF.

The table lists this clone with a few counts. The chain recombines TRBV18 with TRBJ2-2; D perhaps matches TRBD1 (6 bases). The CDR3 runs to 16 residues. Germline CDR1 KGHSH, CDR2 LQKENI. V lost 3 bases and J 2 bases, leaving 13 bases between the germline ends. The CDR3 sequence is CASSPQDRGNTGELFF. Here the CDR3 DNA reads TGTGCCAGCTCACCTCAGGACAGAGGCAACACCGGGGAGCTGTTTTTT.

The chain uses TRBV3-1 (or the pseudogene TRBV3-2) and TRBJ1-5, with D unclear. Germline CDR1 LGHDT, CDR2 YNNKEL (reference sequence). The CDR3 is 13 amino acids. The V and J ends lost 0 bases and 3 bases respectively, with 3 bases between them. DNA of the CDR3: TGTGCCAGCAGCCAAGATATCAATCAGCCCCAGCATTTT. Protein: CASSQDINQPQHF.

The gene calls are TRBV2 and TRBJ1-1, with 8 bases aligning to TRBD1. The junction had 6 bases not matched to a gene; V was cut back by 3 bases and J by 3 bases. The CDR3 has 15 residues. Per the germline V gene, CDR1 is SNHLY and CDR2 is FYNNEI. The DNA of the CDR3 is TGTGCCAGCAGTGATGGGACAGGATCCTACACTGAAGCTTTCTTT. Protein product: CASSDGTGSYTEAFF.

The V call is TRBV6-5, the J call TRBJ2-1, with TRBD2 matching 7 bases. J gave up 0 bases and V 4 bases, and 3 bases lay outside the gene matches. CDR3 length equals 15 residues. Looked up from germline, CDR1 is MNHEY and CDR2 is SVGAGI. The CDR3 bases are TGTGCCAGCAGTTCGCTAGCGGTCTCCTACAATGAGCAGTTCTTC. This gives the protein CASSSLAVSYNEQFF.

The chain uses TRBV28 and TRBJ2-7; perhaps TRBD1 as D (6 bases). V was trimmed by 4 bases and J by 1 base, leaving 14 bases between them. The CDR3 is 15 residues long. Germline CDR1 is MDHEN and CDR2 is SYDVKM. The CDR3 here is CASSSPTGGSYEQYF. CDR3 nucleotide sequence: TGTGCCAGCAGTTCCCCGACAGGAGGATCCTACGAGCAGTACTTC.

The chain has TRBV7-9 and TRBJ1-4; D call uncertain. From germline, CDR1 is SEHNR and CDR2 FQNEAQ (reference sequence). With 3 bases removed from V and 8 bases from J, the gap between germline ends came to 10 bases. The CDR3 is made up of 13 amino acids. The CDR3 DNA reads TGTGCCAGCAGCTTCCCCGGGGAAGAAAAACTGTTTTTT. Encoded protein: CASSFPGEEKLFF.